This TCR beta chain is from a study of T cells after yellow fever vaccination. Overall study results and limits: Post-booster samples contained most primary-vaccination clones (roughly 96% CD4, about 90% CD8). Abundant clonotypes from the bulk population could contaminate FACS-sorted repertoires.

Trimming shortened V by 7 bases and J by 4 bases, and 11 bases separated the two germline ends. This CDR3 is 12 amino acids long. Germline CDR1 reads SGHRS; CDR2 reads YFSETQ. This clonotype was found a few times. What it binds is unknown. The TCR cDNA carried a universal primer site and UMIs from 5'RACE template switching. TCRdb recomputed calls from the 5' RACE reads with MiXCR, one row per CDR3 protein. The sample has 300,000 to 400,000 distinct CDR3 sequences, 6.2% seen once. The sequence came from a man in his thirties or forties who received the YFV17D yellow fever vaccine. This chain links TRBV5-1 with TRBJ1-1, with D maybe TRBD1 (5 bases). The material was PBMCs, obtained 5 days after the yellow fever booster vaccination. The CDR3 nucleotides are TGCGCCAGCTGGTCGGGGGGCACTGAAGCTTTCTTT. Protein: CASWSGGTEAFF. The whole variable domain, remainder taken from reference TRBV5-1 and TRBJ1-1, is KAGVTQTPRYLIKTRGQQVTLSCSPISGHRSVSWYQQTPGQGLQFLFEYFSETQRNKGNFPGRFSGRQFSNSRSEMNVSTLELGDSALYLCASWSGGTEAFFGQGTRLTVV.